The 32 T cell receptor beta chains below come from one sample, sequenced in a study of T cell changes during pregnancy in multiple sclerosis. The method was immunoSEQ multiplex PCR; TCRdb's version includes in-frame clones alone and lacks a portion of them. Among 40,000 to 65,000 clones, about 92% were seen once, and the ten largest hold roughly 0.25%. The source was CD4+ T cells from peripheral blood mononuclear cells, collected in the third trimester of pregnancy. These receptors were collected from a female donor with multiple sclerosis, enrolled in a pregnancy study.

The chain combines TRBV7-2 with TRBJ2-5; perhaps TRBD1 as D (5 bases). The CDR3 contains 15 residues. Germline V CDR1 and CDR2: SGHTA, FQGNSA. V lost 6 bases and J lost 3, with 17 bases in between. CDR3 DNA: TGTGCCAGCAGGGCCAGATACAGGCCTGAAGAGACCCAGTACTTC. It encodes CASRARYRPEETQYF.

In its sample, this clone was seen once. The V and J genes are TRBV6-5 and TRBJ1-2; possible D gene TRBD1, 6 bases. V was cut by 6 bases and J by 9 bases, with 14 bases left in between. CDR3 length equals 12 residues. CDR1 MNHEY and CDR2 SVGAGI come from the germline V gene. CDR3 in amino acids: CASSPTGGRYTF. The CDR3 region has the DNA TGTGCCAGCAGCCCGACAGGCGGTCGCTACACCTTC.

CDR3 protein: CASSNLRVEGYTF. The DNA of the CDR3 is TGTGCCAGCAGTAACCTCAGGGTGGAAGGCTACACCTTC. The genes are TRBV6-5 and TRBJ1-2; D is perhaps TRBD1 (5 bases). The V and J ends lost 5 bases and 8 bases respectively, with 15 bases between them. Per the germline V gene, CDR1 is MNHEY and CDR2 is SVGAGI. The CDR3 extends over 13 amino acids.

The CDR3: CASSEAGANEQYF. As DNA, the CDR3 is TGTGCCAGCAGTGAAGCAGGGGCGAACGAGCAGTACTTC. The rearrangement links TRBV25-1 to TRBJ2-7; a weak D match, TRBD1 (6 bases). Trimming took off 2 bases at V and 5 bases at J, with 10 bases between the two ends. The CDR3 sequence is 13 residues long. Germline CDR1 is MGHDK and CDR2 is SYGVNS.

The chain has TRBV6-1 and TRBJ1-5; 10 bases line up with TRBD1. V lost 4 bases, J lost 6 bases, and 6 bases stayed unmatched. The germline V gene encodes CDR1 MNHNS and CDR2 SASEGT. There are 15 residues in the CDR3. CDR3 sequence reads: CASSGWDRGVQPQHF. DNA of the CDR3: TGTGCCAGCAGTGGATGGGACAGGGGAGTTCAGCCCCAGCATTTT.

The rearrangement links TRBV28 to TRBJ2-2; 7 bases agree with TRBD2. Germline V gene lookup returns CDR1 MDHEN and CDR2 SYDVKM. The CDR3 extends over 14 amino acids. J gave up 5 bases and V 7 bases, and 7 bases lay outside the gene matches. The chain's CDR3 is CASITSGGTGELFF. CDR3 bases: TGTGCCAGCATCACCTCGGGAGGAACCGGGGAGCTGTTTTTT.

This CDR3 is CASSLEPDRGLYGYTF. The CDR3 DNA follows: TGCGCCAGCAGCTTGGAACCGGACAGGGGCCTCTATGGCTACACCTTC. The chain couples TRBV5-1 to TRBJ1-2; TRBD1 agrees at 9 bases. The CDR3 has 16 amino acids. With 0 bases clipped from V and 4 bases from J, the junction kept 7 bases outside the gene matches. Germline values: CDR1 SGHRS, CDR2 YFSETQ.

This CDR3 is CASSPDSLMNTEAFF. The CDR3 nucleotides are TGCGCCAGCAGCCCTGACAGCTTAATGAACACTGAAGCTTTCTTT. J is TRBJ1-1 and V is TRBV5-1; weak D call: TRBD1 (5 bases). Between the trimmed V and J ends, which lost 4 bases and 0 bases, there was a span of 13 bases. This CDR3 comprises 15 residues. CDR1 and CDR2 (germline): SGHRS, YFSETQ.

The gene calls are TRBV5-4 and TRBJ2-7, with TRBD1 matching 11 bases. CDR3 length equals 15 residues. Germline CDR1 and CDR2: SGHNT and YYREEE (reference sequence). V dropped 4 bases and J dropped 2; count of bases not matched to a gene: 5. CDR3 nucleotide sequence: TGTGCCAGCAGCCTCCCGGGACAGGGGGCCTACGAGCAGTACTTC. This translates into CASSLPGQGAYEQYF. The full variable domain, its missing parts supplied by reference TRBV5-4 and TRBJ2-7, is ETGVTQSPTHLIKTRGQQVTLRCSSQSGHNTVSWYQQALGQGPQFIFQYYREEENGRGNFPPRFSGLQFPNYSSELNVNALELDDSALYLCASSLPGQGAYEQYFGPGTRLTVT.

The genes are TRBV7-8 and TRBJ2-4; 7 nucleotides align to TRBD2. V was clipped by 5 bases and J by 2 bases; unmatched bases: 6. This CDR3 has 15 amino acids. Germline assignment: CDR1 SGHVS and CDR2 FQNEAQ. The CDR3 is CASSESGTPKNIQYF. The CDR3 region has the DNA TGTGCCAGCAGCGAAAGCGGGACCCCCAAAAACATTCAGTACTTC. Together with reference TRBV7-8 and TRBJ2-4, the CDR3 gives the full variable domain: GAGVSQSPRYKVAKRGQDVALRCDPISGHVSLFWYQQALGQGPEFLTYFQNEAQLDKSGLPSDRFFAERPEGSVSTLKIQRTQQEDSAVYLCASSESGTPKNIQYFGAGTRLSVL.

The chain couples TRBV28 to TRBJ1-2; D possibly corresponds to TRBD1 (5 bases). V lost 3 bases, J lost 4 bases, and 12 bases lay in between. The CDR3 sequence is 14 residues long. Germline CDR1 is MDHEN and CDR2 is SYDVKM. The CDR3 region has the DNA TGTGCCAGCAGTTTGGACGGGGGGACCTATGGCTACACCTTC. Translated, it gives CASSLDGGTYGYTF.

The gene calls are TRBV5-1 and TRBJ1-5; 10 nucleotides match TRBD1. The V segment lost 4 bases and the J segment 4 bases; nucleotides outside the gene matches: 8. CDR1 is SGHRS and CDR2 is YFSETQ in the germline V gene. This CDR3 comprises 16 residues. The CDR3 here is CASSPNPGQGNQPQHF. CDR3 DNA: TGCGCCAGCAGCCCGAATCCGGGACAGGGGAATCAGCCCCAGCATTTT.

The chain couples TRBV30 to TRBJ2-1; the D gene is possibly TRBD2 (6 bases). V was trimmed by 4 bases and J by 8 bases, leaving 21 bases between them. CDR1 and CDR2 from the germline V gene are GTSNPN and SVGIG (reference sequence). The CDR3 sequence is 15 residues long. The CDR3: CAWTQGPGVLDEQFF. DNA of the CDR3: TGTGCCTGGACCCAAGGGCCGGGGGTCTTGGATGAGCAGTTCTTC.

The chain carries TRBV5-1 and TRBJ2-1; 10 bases agree with TRBD2. This CDR3 is 18 amino acids long. J lost 3 bases, V lost 4 bases, and 13 bases had no gene match. Germline CDR1 and CDR2: SGHRS and YFSETQ. CDR3 sequence (DNA): TGCGCCAGCAGCCGTCTGGGGTCTAGCGGGGGCCTCTACAATGAGCAGTTCTTC. Residues: CASSRLGSSGGLYNEQFF.

This chain uses TRBV7-9 with TRBJ2-1; TRBD2 aligns across 13 bases. The CDR3 covers 17 residues. CDR1 and CDR2 (germline): SEHNR, FQNEAQ (reference sequence). V lost 5 bases and J lost 6; bases outside the gene matches: 10. The chain's CDR3 is CASSAPPGLAGFNEQFF. In DNA, the CDR3 is TGTGCCAGCAGCGCCCCCCCGGGACTAGCGGGATTCAATGAGCAGTTCTTC.

The chain couples TRBV7-9 to TRBJ2-3; TRBD1 agrees at 7 bases. The junction had 10 bases not matched to a gene; V was cut back by 2 bases and J by 5 bases. Germline V gene sequence: CDR1 SEHNR, CDR2 FQNEAQ (reference sequence). The CDR3 runs 16 residues. The CDR3 nucleotides are TGTGCCAGCAGCTTAATAGGGGGCCTGGGGCTAGATACGCAGTATTTT. Residues: CASSLIGGLGLDTQYF. Together with reference TRBV7-9 and TRBJ2-3, the CDR3 gives the full variable domain: DTGVSQNPRHKITKRGQNVTFRCDPISEHNRLYWYRQTLGQGPEFLTYFQNEAQLEKSRLLSDRFSAERPKGSFSTLEIQRTEQGDSAMYLCASSLIGGLGLDTQYFGPGTRLTVL.

The rearrangement joins TRBV6-5 to TRBJ2-5; 7 bases align to TRBD1. From germline, CDR1 is MNHEY and CDR2 SVGAGI. This CDR3 has 15 residues. V shed 0 bases, J shed 7 bases, and the junction held 8 bases outside the gene matches. DNA of the CDR3: TGTGCCAGCAGTTACTCGACAGGGCCCCGGGGGACCCAGTACTTC. This codes for CASSYSTGPRGTQYF.

This chain links TRBV6-9 with TRBJ2-7, with 8 nucleotides matching TRBD2. Germline lookup yields CDR1 MNHGY and CDR2 SVAAGI. The V and J ends lost 2 bases and 5 bases, in that order; junction bases with no gene match: 2. There are 13 residues in the CDR3. As DNA, the CDR3 is TGTGCCAGCAGTTATCGGGGGGGCAACGAGCAGTACTTC. Its translation: CASSYRGGNEQYF.

This chain joins TRBV7-6 and TRBJ2-3, with 11 nucleotides matching TRBD2. The CDR3 extends over 16 amino acids. Trimming at V came to 1 base and at J to 8 bases, leaving 8 bases not matched to a gene. The germline V gene encodes CDR1 SGHVS and CDR2 FNYEAQ. CDR3 region: CASSLGLAGGSGTQYF. The CDR3 bases are TGTGCCAGCAGCTTAGGGCTAGCGGGAGGCTCAGGTACGCAGTATTTT.

V is TRBV7-2 and J is TRBJ1-1; 11 bases align to TRBD1. Germline V gene lookup returns CDR1 SGHTA and CDR2 FQGNSA. The V gene end was trimmed by 5 bases and the J gene end by 4 bases; junction bases not matched to a gene: 15. The CDR3 covers 18 residues. CDR3 coding DNA: TGTGCCAGCAGCCCAGGCTGGACAGGGGGCTTTGGAGGCACTGAAGCTTTCTTT. Translation: CASSPGWTGGFGGTEAFF.

The CDR3 nucleotides read TGTGCCAGCAGCGTTCGGGGGTGGGGCACCGGGGAGCTGTTTTTT. Its protein is CASSVRGWGTGELFF. This chain links TRBV7-3 with TRBJ2-2; weak D call: TRBD2 (6 bases). The CDR3 length is 15 residues. The V end was cut by 5 bases, the J end by 4 bases, with 14 bases between. In germline, CDR1 is SGHTA, CDR2 FQGTGA.

The chain recombines TRBV10-3 with TRBJ2-7; the D is unclear. Trimming shortened V by 7 bases and J by 2 bases, and 15 bases separated the two germline ends. The CDR3 has 14 amino acids. Germline CDR1 ENHRY, CDR2 SYGVKD. The CDR3 protein is CAIKEAPTTYEQYF. CDR3 in DNA: TGTGCCATCAAAGAGGCTCCGACCACCTACGAGCAGTACTTC.

The CDR3 nucleotides are TGCGCCAGCAGCTTCACGGGAGGGCCCGCAGATACGCAGTATTTT. It encodes CASSFTGGPADTQYF. The rearrangement links TRBV5-1 to TRBJ2-3; 8 nucleotides agree with TRBD2. CDR1 and CDR2 (germline): SGHRS, YFSETQ. The CDR3 extends over 15 amino acids. Trimming took 2 bases from V and 4 from J; bases not matched to a gene: 6.

V gene TRBV2 combines with J gene TRBJ1-5; 7 bases line up with TRBD1. The CDR3 sequence is 16 residues long. Trimming at V came to 5 bases and at J to 0 bases, leaving 7 bases not matched to a gene. CDR1 SNHLY and CDR2 FYNNEI come from the germline V gene. The CDR3 sequence is CASSTQGVSSNQPQHF. The DNA for the CDR3 is TGTGCCAGCAGTACCCAGGGGGTGTCTAGCAATCAGCCCCAGCATTTT.

J is TRBJ1-3 and V is TRBV11-2, with 8 bases aligning to TRBD1. CDR3 length: 16 amino acids. Losses at the gene ends were 5 bases for V and 4 bases for J; bases not matched to a gene: 10. The V gene's germline CDR1 is SGHAT and CDR2 FQNNGV. CDR3 DNA: TGTGCCAGCAGCGGTTCCGGGACAGGCTACGGAAACACCATATATTTT. Translating it yields CASSGSGTGYGNTIYF.

The V call is TRBV5-1, the J call TRBJ2-7; tentatively, D is TRBD1 (6 bases). CDR1 SGHRS and CDR2 YFSETQ come from the germline V gene. Trimming left V 1 base short and J 3 bases short, with 11 bases between. This CDR3 spans 14 amino acids. As DNA, the CDR3 is TGCGCCAGCAGCTTGTTACAGGGCAACTACGAGCAGTACTTC. Encoded protein: CASSLLQGNYEQYF.

A single count supports this clone. The chain carries TRBV19 and TRBJ2-1; possibly TRBD1 for D (6 bases). Trimming took off 8 bases at V and 4 bases at J, with 18 bases between the two ends. This CDR3 is built from 15 residues. The V gene's germline CDR1 is LNHDA and CDR2 SQIVND (reference sequence). The CDR3 loop is CASSRTAEEYNEQFF. In DNA form, the CDR3 reads TGTGCCAGTTCAAGGACAGCAGAAGAATACAATGAGCAGTTCTTC.

This chain connects TRBV30 to TRBJ2-7, with TRBD2 as a possible D gene (7 bases). The ends were cut back, 2 bases at V and 2 bases at J, with 13 bases in the middle. Germline loops: CDR1 GTSNPN, CDR2 SVGIG (reference sequence). The CDR3 loop spans 14 amino acids. The CDR3 protein is CAWSQGLAAYEQYF. The CDR3 DNA reads as TGTGCCTGGAGTCAGGGGCTAGCGGCCTACGAGCAGTACTTC.

V gene TRBV25-1 combines with J gene TRBJ1-5; D might be TRBD1 (5 bases). CDR1 and CDR2 from the germline V gene are MGHDK and SYGVNS. The CDR3 runs to 14 residues. V lost 9 bases to trimming and J lost 3 bases, with 15 bases between them. The CDR3 DNA reads as TGTGCCAGTAGCCCCCGGGACTACAATCAGCCCCAGCATTTT. It encodes CASSPRDYNQPQHF.

J is TRBJ2-2 and V is TRBV19; 8 nucleotides align to TRBD1. Germline assignment: CDR1 LNHDA and CDR2 SQIVND (reference sequence). V was clipped by 6 bases and J by 4 bases; unmatched bases: 19. CDR3 size: 19 residues. The CDR3 DNA sequence: TGTGCCAGTAGGAGTAGCGCCTTGGGGCAGGGGGCTTCCACCGGGGAGCTGTTTTTT. Amino acid sequence: CASRSSALGQGASTGELFF.

The chain carries TRBV19 and TRBJ2-1; 8 positions match TRBD1. V lost 5 bases and J lost 6; bases outside the gene matches: 15. The CDR3 loop spans 17 amino acids. CDR1 LNHDA and CDR2 SQIVND come from the germline V gene (reference sequence). This chain's CDR3 is CASSLRTGTFNFNEQFF. The CDR3 bases are TGTGCCAGTAGTCTCCGGACAGGGACGTTTAATTTCAATGAGCAGTTCTTC.

V usage is TRBV5-4 and J usage is TRBJ2-1; D is unclear. This CDR3 has 13 amino acids. Germline CDR1 is SGHNT and CDR2 is YYREEE (reference sequence). V was cut by 1 base and J by 6 bases, with 8 bases left in between. The chain's CDR3 is CASSLLGTNEQFF. CDR3 nucleotide sequence: TGTGCCAGCAGCTTGTTGGGCACCAATGAGCAGTTCTTC.